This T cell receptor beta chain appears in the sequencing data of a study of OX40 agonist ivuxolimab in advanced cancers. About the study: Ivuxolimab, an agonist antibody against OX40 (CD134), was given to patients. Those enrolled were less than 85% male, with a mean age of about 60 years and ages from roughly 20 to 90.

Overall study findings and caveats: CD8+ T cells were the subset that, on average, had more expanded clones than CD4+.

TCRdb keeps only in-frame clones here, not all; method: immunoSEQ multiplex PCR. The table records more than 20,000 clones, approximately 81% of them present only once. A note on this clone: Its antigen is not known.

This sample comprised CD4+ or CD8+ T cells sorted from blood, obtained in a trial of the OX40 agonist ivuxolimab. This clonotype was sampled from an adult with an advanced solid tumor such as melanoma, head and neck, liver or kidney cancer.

The CDR3 DNA follows: TGTGCCAGCAGCTCCCCGGGACAGAAAAACATTCAGTACTTC. This translates into CASSSPGQKNIQYF. The rearrangement uses TRBV7-9 and TRBJ2-4, with 7 bases fitting TRBD1. V gave up 4 bases and J gave up 4 bases; unmatched junction bases: 4. The germline V gene has CDR1 SEHNR and CDR2 FQNEAQ (reference sequence). CDR3 length: 14 amino acids.